This T cell receptor (beta chain) appears in the sequencing data of a study of STAT5B mutations in CD4+ large granular lymphocyte leukemia. This was a survey-level run. Authors' data handling: Productive clonotypes were detectable down to 2.59 x 10-5 frequency. Sequencing used immunoSEQ multiplex PCR; TCRdb keeps in-frame clones, though not all of them. V, J and clone size derive from that table, while D and trimming were established from the DNA sequence. The sample has over 25,000 clones; 70% to 90% are singletons. CDR3 length: 19 residues. Germline lookup yields CDR1 LNHDA and CDR2 SQIVND (reference sequence). Trimming shortened V by 4 bases and J by 0 bases, and 22 bases separated the two germline ends. Study-wide points: Approximately 25% of private leukemic clonotypes occurred rarely in other patients' non-leukemic repertoires. TRBV06-family usage was enriched in top patient clones (8/27) versus controls (2/35).

On this clone itself: Its antigen is undetermined.

The rearrangement joins TRBV19 to TRBJ1-5, with D hard to call. Specimen: CD4+ T cells from blood buffy coats. The sequence was collected from a human donor in good health. CDR3 bases: TGTGCCAGTAGTACGAGGGTGGATTCGTCTCTTGGTAGCAATCAGCCCCAGCATTTT. Translating gives CASSTRVDSSLGSNQPQHF. Looking up the rest from reference TRBV19 and TRBJ1-5 gives the full variable domain: DGGITQSPKYLFRKEGQNVTLSCEQNLNHDAMYWYRQDPGQGLRLIYYSQIVNDFQKGDIAEGYSVSREKKESFPLTVTSAQKNPTAFYLCASSTRVDSSLGSNQPQHFGDGTRLSIL.